This TCR beta chain was sequenced for a study of blood T cell repertoires in COVID-19. Background on the study: PBMCs, B-cell-depleted T cells, or T cells were the source of the cDNA or gDNA that made up the material.

Original analysis: Nucleated cell number was recorded as an estimate derived from reference gene primer amplification. Produced via immunoSEQ multiplex PCR; TCRdb's table is partial and in-frame only. V, J and clone size are those of that table, while D and trimming were read from the DNA. The sample has approximately 200,000 clones; around four fifths are singletons. This CDR3 comprises 14 residues. V lost 3 bases to trimming and J lost 8 bases, with 17 bases between them. Looked up from germline, CDR1 is SGHRS and CDR2 is YFSETQ. The source material was PBMCs or T cells enriched from blood (not recorded which). The receptor comes from a man in his forties or fifties who had recovered from COVID-19. V and J are TRBV5-1 and TRBJ1-2; D might be TRBD1 (6 bases). The CDR3 reads CASSSNTGLEGYTF. CDR3 bases: TGCGCCAGCAGCTCCAACACAGGGTTGGAAGGCTACACCTTC. The variable domain in full, with the rest retrieved from reference TRBV5-1 and TRBJ1-2, is KAGVTQTPRYLIKTRGQQVTLSCSPISGHRSVSWYQQTPGQGLQFLFEYFSETQRNKGNFPGRFSGRQFSNSRSEMNVSTLELGDSALYLCASSSNTGLEGYTFGSGTRLTVV.